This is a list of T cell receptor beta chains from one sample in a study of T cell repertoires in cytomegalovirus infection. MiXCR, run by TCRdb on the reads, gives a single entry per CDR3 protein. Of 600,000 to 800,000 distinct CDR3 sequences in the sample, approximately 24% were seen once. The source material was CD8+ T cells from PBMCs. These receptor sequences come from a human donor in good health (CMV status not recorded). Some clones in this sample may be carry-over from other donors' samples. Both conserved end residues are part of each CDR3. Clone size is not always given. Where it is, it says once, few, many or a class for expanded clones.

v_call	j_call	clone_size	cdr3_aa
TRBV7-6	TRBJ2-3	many	CASSGRRTDTQYF
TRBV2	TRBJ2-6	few	CASMTGANVLTF
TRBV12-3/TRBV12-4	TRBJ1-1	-	CASSPRTGRDEAFF
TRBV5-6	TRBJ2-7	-	CASWNRGPYEQYF
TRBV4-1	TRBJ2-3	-	CASSSNSGGTDTQYF
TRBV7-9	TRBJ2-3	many	CASSLLGGVDTQYF
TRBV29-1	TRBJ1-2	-	CSVEVQTLDTVGSGYTF
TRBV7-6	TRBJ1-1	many	CASSRQGGGARETEAFF
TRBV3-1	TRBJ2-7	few	CASSQDITSYEQYF
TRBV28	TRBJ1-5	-	CASTSLPGVDNQPQHF
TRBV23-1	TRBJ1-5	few	CASSQGDRGNQPQHF
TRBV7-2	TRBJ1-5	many	CASSLDDRVYSNQPQHF
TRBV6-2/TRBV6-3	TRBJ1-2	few	CASGPGLIVYGYTF
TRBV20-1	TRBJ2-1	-	CSARVGTRNEQFF
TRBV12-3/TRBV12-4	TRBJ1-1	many	CASTLVGVGAFF
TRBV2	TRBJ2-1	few	CASTPLPGVSQSYNEQFF
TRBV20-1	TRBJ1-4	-	CSARDSGQGWSNEKLFF
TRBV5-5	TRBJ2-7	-	CASSLEGGQGYEQYF
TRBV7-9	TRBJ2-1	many	CASSLNTNRNEQFF
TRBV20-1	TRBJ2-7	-	CSARGQRGPSYEQYF
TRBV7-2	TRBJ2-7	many	CASSAHSGPPSYEQYF
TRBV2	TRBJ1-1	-	CAGHGGEFEAFF
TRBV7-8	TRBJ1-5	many	CASSSFLSGAGNQPQHF
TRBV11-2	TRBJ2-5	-	CASSLSQQGGETQYF
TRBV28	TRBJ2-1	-	CASRRTSGGEYNEQFF
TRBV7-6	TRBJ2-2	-	CASRPTSGGLTGELFF
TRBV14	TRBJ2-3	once	CASSQDIPTSGGASDTQYF
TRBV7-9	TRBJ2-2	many	CASSLETGLSLYANTGELFF
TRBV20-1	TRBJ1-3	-	CSVLGTNSGNTIYF
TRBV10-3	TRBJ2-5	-	CAISEQGMATQYF
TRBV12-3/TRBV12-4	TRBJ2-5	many	CASSWPGQETQYF